This T cell receptor (beta chain) was sequenced during a study of blood T cell repertoires in COVID-19. In the original workflow: Amplification with reference gene primers provided the estimates of nucleated cell counts. Profiling relied on immunoSEQ multiplex PCR, and the TCRdb table lists in-frame clones only, not all of them. D and trimming come from the DNA, and the V and J calls and clone size come from that table. The sample holds roughly 140,000 clones; about 90% are singletons and the top ten take over 3.5%. Sequences were obtained from peripheral blood. The clonotype comes from a woman aged 60 to 75 with active or convalescent COVID-19.

CDR3 sequence (DNA): TGTGCCAGCAGCAGAAACAGTGGCTACACCTTC. This gives the protein CASSRNSGYTF. The chain recombines TRBV28 with TRBJ1-2; D call uncertain. The CDR3 extends over 11 amino acids. The ends were cut back, 6 bases at V and 7 bases at J, with 9 bases in the middle. CDR1 is MDHEN, CDR2 SYDVKM, per germline.